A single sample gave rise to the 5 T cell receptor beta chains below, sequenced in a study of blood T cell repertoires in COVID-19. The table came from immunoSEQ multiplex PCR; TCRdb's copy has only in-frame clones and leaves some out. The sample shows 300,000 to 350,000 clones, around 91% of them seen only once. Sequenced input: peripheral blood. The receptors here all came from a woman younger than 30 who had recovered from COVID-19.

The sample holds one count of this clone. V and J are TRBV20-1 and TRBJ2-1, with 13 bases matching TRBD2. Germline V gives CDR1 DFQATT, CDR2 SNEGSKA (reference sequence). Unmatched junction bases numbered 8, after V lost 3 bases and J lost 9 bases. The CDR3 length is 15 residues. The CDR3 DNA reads TGCAGTGCTAGTCCCGGACTAGCGGGAGAGAGTGAGCAGTTCTTC. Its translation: CSASPGLAGESEQFF.

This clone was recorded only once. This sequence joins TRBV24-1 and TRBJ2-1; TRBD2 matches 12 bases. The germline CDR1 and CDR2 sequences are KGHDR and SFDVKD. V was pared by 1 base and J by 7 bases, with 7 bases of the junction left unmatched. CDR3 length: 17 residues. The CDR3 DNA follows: TGTGCCACCAGTGATTTAACAGGACTAGCGGGAAAAAATGAGCAGTTCTTC. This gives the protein CATSDLTGLAGKNEQFF.

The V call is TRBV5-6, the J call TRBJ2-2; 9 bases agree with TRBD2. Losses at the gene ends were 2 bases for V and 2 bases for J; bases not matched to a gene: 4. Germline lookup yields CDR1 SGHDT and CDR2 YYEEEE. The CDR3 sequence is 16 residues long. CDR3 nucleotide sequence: TGTGCCAGCAGCTTTCTTAGCGGGAGAAACACCGGGGAGCTGTTTTTT. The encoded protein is CASSFLSGRNTGELFF.

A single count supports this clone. For the CDR3, the DNA is TGTGCCAGCAGCTCAGAGGCTAGCGGGTCGAATGAGCAGTTCTTC. It yields the protein CASSSEASGSNEQFF. The chain carries TRBV9 and TRBJ2-1; 8 bases map to TRBD2. Trimming removed 4 bases from V and 7 bases from J; junction bases left unmatched: 10. Germline V lookup: CDR1 SGDLS, CDR2 YYNGEE. The CDR3 length is 15 residues.

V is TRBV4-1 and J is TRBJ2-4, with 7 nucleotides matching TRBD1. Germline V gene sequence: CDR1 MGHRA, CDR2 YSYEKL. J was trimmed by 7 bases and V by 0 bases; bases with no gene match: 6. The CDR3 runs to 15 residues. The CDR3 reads CASSQEPRDSNIQYF. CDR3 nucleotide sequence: TGCGCCAGCAGCCAAGAGCCCCGGGACAGTAACATTCAGTACTTC.